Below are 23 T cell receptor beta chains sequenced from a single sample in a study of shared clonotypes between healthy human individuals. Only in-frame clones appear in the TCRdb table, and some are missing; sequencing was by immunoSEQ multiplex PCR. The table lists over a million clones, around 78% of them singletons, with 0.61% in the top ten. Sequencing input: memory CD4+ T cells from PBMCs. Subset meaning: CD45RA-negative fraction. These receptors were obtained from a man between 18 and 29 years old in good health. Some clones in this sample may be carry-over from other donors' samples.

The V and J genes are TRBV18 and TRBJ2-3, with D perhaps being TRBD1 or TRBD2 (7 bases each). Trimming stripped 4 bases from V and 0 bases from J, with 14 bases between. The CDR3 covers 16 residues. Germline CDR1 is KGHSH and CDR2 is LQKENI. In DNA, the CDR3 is TGTGCCAGCTCACAAGGGACAGCGGGGAGCACAGATACGCAGTATTTT. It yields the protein CASSQGTAGSTDTQYF. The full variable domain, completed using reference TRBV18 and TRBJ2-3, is NAGVMQNPRHLVRRRGQEARLRCSPMKGHSHVYWYRQLPEEGLKFMVYLQKENIIDESGMPKERFSAEFPKEGPSILRIQQVVRGDSAAYFCASSQGTAGSTDTQYFGPGTRLTVL.

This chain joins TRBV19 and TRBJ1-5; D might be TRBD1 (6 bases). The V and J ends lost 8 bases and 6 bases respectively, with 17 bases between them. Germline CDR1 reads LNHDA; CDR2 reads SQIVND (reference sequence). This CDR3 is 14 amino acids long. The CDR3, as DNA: TGTGCCAGTTTCGGCCAGGGGATTTTTCAGCCCCAGCATTTT. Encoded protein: CASFGQGIFQPQHF.

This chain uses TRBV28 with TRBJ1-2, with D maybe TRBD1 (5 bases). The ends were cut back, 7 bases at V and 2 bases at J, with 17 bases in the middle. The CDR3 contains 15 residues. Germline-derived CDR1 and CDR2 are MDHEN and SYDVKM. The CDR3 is CASTSPGQLNYGYTF. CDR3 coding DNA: TGTGCCAGCACCTCCCCGGGGCAGCTCAACTATGGCTACACCTTC.

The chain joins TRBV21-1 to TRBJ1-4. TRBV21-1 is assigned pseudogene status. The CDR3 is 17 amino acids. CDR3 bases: TGTGCCAGCAGCCCTCGAAAGCATGGAGGTTCTAATGAAAAACTGTTTTTT. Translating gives CASSPRKHGGSNEKLFF.

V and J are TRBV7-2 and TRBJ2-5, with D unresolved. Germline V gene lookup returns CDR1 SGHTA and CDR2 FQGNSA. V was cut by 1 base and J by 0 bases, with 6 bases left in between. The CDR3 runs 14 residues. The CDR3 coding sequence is TGTGCCAGCAGCTTAGGACTGTACCAAGAGACCCAGTACTTC. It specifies CASSLGLYQETQYF.

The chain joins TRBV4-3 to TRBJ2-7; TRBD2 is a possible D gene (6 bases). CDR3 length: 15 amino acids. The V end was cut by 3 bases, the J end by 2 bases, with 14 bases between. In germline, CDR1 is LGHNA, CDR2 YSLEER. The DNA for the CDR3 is TGCGCCAGCAGCCAGGGGCCCGGGGGACCCTACGAGCAGTACTTC. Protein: CASSQGPGGPYEQYF.

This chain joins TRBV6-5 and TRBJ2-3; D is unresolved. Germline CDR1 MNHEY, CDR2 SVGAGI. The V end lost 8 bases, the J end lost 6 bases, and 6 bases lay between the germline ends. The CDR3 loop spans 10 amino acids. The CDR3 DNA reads TGTGCCAGCCCCCCGGATACGCAGTATTTT. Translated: CASPPDTQYF.

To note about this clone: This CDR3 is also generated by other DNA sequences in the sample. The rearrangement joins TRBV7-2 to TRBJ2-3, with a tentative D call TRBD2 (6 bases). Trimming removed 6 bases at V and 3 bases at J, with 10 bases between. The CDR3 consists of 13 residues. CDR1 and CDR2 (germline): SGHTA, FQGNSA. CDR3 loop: CASSFSGTDTQYF. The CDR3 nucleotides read TGTGCCAGCAGTTTTAGCGGAACAGATACGCAGTATTTT.

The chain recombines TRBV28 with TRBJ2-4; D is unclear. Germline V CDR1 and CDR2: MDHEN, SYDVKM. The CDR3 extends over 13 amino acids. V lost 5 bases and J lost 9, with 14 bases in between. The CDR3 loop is CASSLMGGGIQYF. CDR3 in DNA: TGTGCCAGCAGTCTTATGGGTGGTGGCATTCAGTACTTC.

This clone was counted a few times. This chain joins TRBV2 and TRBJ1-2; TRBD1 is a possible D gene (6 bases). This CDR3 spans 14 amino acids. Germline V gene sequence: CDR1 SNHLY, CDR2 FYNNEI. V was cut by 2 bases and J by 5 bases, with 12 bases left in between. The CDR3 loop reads CASSELGAQYGYTF. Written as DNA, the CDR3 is TGTGCCAGCAGTGAACTGGGGGCGCAGTATGGCTACACCTTC.

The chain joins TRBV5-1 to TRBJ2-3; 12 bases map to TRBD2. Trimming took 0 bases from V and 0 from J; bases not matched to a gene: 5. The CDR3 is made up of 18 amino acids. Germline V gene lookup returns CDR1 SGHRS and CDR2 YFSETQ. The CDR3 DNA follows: TGCGCCAGCAGCTTGGGGCTAGCGGGAGGGGCGAGCACAGATACGCAGTATTTT. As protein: CASSLGLAGGASTDTQYF.

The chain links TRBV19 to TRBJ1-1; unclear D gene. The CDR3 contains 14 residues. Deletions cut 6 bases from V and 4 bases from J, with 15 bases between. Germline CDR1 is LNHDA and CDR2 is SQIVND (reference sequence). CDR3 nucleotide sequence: TGTGCCAGTAGCCGGACCCCCTCGGCCACTGAAGCTTTCTTT. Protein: CASSRTPSATEAFF.

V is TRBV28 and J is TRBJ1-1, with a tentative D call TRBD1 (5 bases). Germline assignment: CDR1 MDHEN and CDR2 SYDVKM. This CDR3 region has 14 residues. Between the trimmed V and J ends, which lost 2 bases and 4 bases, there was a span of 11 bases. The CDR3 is CASSLNGGTTEAFF. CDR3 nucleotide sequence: TGTGCCAGCAGTTTAAATGGGGGGACCACTGAAGCTTTCTTT.

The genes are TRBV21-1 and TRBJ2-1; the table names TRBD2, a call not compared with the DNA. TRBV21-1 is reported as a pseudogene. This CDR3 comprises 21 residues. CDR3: CASSKEVGLAGPGPDYNEQFF. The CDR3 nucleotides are TGTGCCAGCAGCAAAGAAGTAGGCCTAGCGGGCCCAGGACCCGATTACAATGAGCAGTTCTTC.

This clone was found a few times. CDR3 residues: CASSSWTGGAMGNTIYF. The CDR3 region has the DNA TGTGCCAGCAGCTCTTGGACAGGGGGCGCGATGGGAAACACCATATATTTT. This chain connects TRBV11-2 to TRBJ1-3; 11 bases align to TRBD1. Trimming removed 4 bases from V and 4 bases from J; junction bases left unmatched: 9. The CDR3 has 17 residues. The germline gives CDR1 SGHAT, CDR2 FQNNGV.

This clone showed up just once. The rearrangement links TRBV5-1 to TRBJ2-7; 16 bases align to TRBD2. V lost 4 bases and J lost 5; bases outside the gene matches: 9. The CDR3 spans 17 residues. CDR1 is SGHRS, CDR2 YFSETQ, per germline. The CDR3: CASSQLPGLAGGDEQYF. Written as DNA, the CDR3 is TGCGCCAGCAGCCAACTCCCGGGACTAGCGGGAGGGGACGAGCAGTACTTC.

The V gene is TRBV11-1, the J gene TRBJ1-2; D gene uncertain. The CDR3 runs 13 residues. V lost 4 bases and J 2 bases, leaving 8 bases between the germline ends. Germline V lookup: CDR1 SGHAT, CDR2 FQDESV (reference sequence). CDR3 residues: CASSSGLNYGYTF. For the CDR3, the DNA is TGTGCCAGCAGCTCTGGACTGAACTATGGCTACACCTTC.

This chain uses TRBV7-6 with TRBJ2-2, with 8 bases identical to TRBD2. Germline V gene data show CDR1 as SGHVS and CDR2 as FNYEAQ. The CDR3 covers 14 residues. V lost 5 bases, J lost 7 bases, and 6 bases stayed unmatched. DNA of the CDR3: TGTGCCAGCAGCCCTCCGGCGGGGGGCGGGGAGCTGTTTTTT. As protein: CASSPPAGGGELFF.

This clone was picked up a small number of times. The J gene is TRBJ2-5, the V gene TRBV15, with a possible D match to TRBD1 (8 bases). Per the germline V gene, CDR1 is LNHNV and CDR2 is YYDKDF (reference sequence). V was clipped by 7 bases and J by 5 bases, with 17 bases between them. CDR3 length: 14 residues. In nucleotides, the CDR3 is TGTGCCACCAACCCGGGGGGACAGGCCGAGACCCAGTACTTC. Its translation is CATNPGGQAETQYF.

For the CDR3, the DNA is TGTGCCAGCAGCGTAGAAGCGGGGAACACCGGGGAGCTGTTTTTT. As protein: CASSVEAGNTGELFF. V usage is TRBV9 and J usage is TRBJ2-2, with D perhaps matching TRBD2 (6 bases). Germline CDR1 and CDR2: SGDLS and YYNGEE. V lost 0 bases and J lost 1, with 7 bases in between. The CDR3 extends over 15 amino acids.

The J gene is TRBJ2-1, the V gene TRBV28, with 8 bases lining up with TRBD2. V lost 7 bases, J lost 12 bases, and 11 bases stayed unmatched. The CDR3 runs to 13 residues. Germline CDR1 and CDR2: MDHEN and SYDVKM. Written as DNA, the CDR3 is TGTGCCAGCATCCGACGGGAGGGCCTTACGCAGTTCTTC. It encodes CASIRREGLTQFF.

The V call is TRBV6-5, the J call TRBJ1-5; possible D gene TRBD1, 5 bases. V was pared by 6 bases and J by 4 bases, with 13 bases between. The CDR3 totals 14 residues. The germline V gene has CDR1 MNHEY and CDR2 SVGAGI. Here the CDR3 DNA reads TGTGCCAGCAGCGAGGCGGGGGGAAATCAGCCCCAGCATTTT. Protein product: CASSEAGGNQPQHF.

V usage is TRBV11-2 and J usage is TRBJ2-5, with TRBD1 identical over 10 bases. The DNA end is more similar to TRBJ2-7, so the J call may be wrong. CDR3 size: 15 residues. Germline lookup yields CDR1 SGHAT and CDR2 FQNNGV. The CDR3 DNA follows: TGTGCCAGCAGCTTACGACGGACAGGGGGTTACGAGCAGTACTTC. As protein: CASSLRRTGGYEQYF.